A single sample gave rise to the 25 T cell receptor beta chains below, sequenced in a study of cytomegalovirus exposure and HLA in healthy donors. Primers included in the PCR were 60 Vbeta and 13 Jbeta primers. Clones were sequenced by immunoSEQ multiplex PCR, and TCRdb holds only the in-frame ones, with some missing. This table holds 150,000 to 200,000 clones, more than 85% found once. Sequenced sample: PBMCs. These receptors were taken from a woman aged 18-29 years in good health and CMV-seronegative.

The chain combines TRBV10-2 with TRBJ1-5; 8 bases are shared with TRBD1. The length of the CDR3 is 16 residues. V lost 4 bases and J lost 6; bases outside the gene matches: 11. CDR1 and CDR2 (germline): WSHSY, SAAADI. CDR3 DNA: TGCGCCAGCAGTGCGTTTGCCGGGACAGGATCTCAGCCCCAGCATTTT. Translating it yields CASSAFAGTGSQPQHF.

This sequence joins TRBV9 and TRBJ2-7, with a possible D match to TRBD1 (6 bases). Between the trimmed V and J ends, which lost 4 bases and 9 bases, there was a span of 17 bases. The germline CDR1 and CDR2 sequences are SGDLS and YYNGEE. The CDR3 consists of 13 residues. CDR3 region: CASSTPGQVRQYF. The DNA for the CDR3 is TGTGCCAGCAGCACCCCGGGACAAGTTAGGCAGTACTTC.

The rearrangement joins TRBV5-4 to TRBJ1-1; D is undetermined. Trimming removed 0 bases from V and 4 bases from J, with 7 bases in between. From germline, CDR1 is SGHNT and CDR2 YYREEE (reference sequence). The CDR3 sequence is 13 residues long. CDR3 region: CASSLGEATEAFF. CDR3 DNA: TGTGCCAGCAGCTTGGGAGAGGCCACTGAAGCTTTCTTT.

The chain recombines TRBV4-3 with TRBJ1-1, with TRBD1 identical over 9 bases. V shed 0 bases and J 4 bases; nucleotides not matched to a gene: 6. The germline V gene has CDR1 LGHNA and CDR2 YSLEER. The CDR3 has 16 amino acids. This CDR3 is CASSQEKGTGSTEAFF. The CDR3 nucleotides read TGCGCCAGCAGCCAAGAAAAAGGGACAGGGAGCACTGAAGCTTTCTTT.

The chain joins TRBV5-1 to TRBJ1-1; 9 bases fit TRBD1. This CDR3 contains 14 residues. Germline CDR1 is SGHRS and CDR2 is YFSETQ. V gave up 5 bases and J gave up 1 base; unmatched junction bases: 3. For the CDR3, the DNA is TGCGCCAGCAGTTCGGACAGGGGGAACACTGAAGCTTTCTTT. Protein sequence: CASSSDRGNTEAFF.

V and J are TRBV25-1 and TRBJ2-6, with D possibly TRBD2 on 7 matching bases. Trimming stripped 4 bases from V and 0 bases from J, with 10 bases between. CDR3 size: 16 residues. Germline CDR1 and CDR2: MGHDK and SYGVNS. The CDR3 sequence: CASSARGGSGANVLTF. CDR3 sequence (DNA): TGTGCCAGCAGTGCTAGGGGGGGCTCTGGGGCCAACGTCCTGACTTTC.

This chain connects TRBV7-2 to TRBJ1-2, with 7 bases fitting TRBD1. Unmatched junction bases numbered 5, after V lost 3 bases and J lost 4 bases. The length of the CDR3 is 14 residues. Germline-derived CDR1 and CDR2 are SGHTA and FQGNSA. The CDR3 DNA sequence: TGTGCCAGCAGCTTCATACAGGGGACCTATGGCTACACCTTC. This encodes CASSFIQGTYGYTF.

This clone was found once. The genes are TRBV5-4 and TRBJ2-3; 13 nucleotides agree with TRBD2. Per the germline V gene, CDR1 is SGHNT and CDR2 is YYREEE (reference sequence). The ends lost 5 bases at V and 5 bases at J; junction bases unmatched: 11. The CDR3 contains 17 residues. The CDR3 sequence is CASSFLGLAGRGDTQYF. Written as DNA, the CDR3 is TGTGCCAGCAGTTTTTTGGGACTAGCGGGAAGGGGAGATACGCAGTATTTT. The variable domain in full, completed from reference TRBV5-4 and TRBJ2-3, reads ETGVTQSPTHLIKTRGQQVTLRCSSQSGHNTVSWYQQALGQGPQFIFQYYREEENGRGNFPPRFSGLQFPNYSSELNVNALELDDSALYLCASSFLGLAGRGDTQYFGPGTRLTVL.

The CDR3 is CASSVGQGDEKLFF. The CDR3 region has the DNA TGTGCCAGCAGCGTAGGACAGGGCGACGAAAAACTGTTTTTT. V usage is TRBV9 and J usage is TRBJ1-4, with TRBD1 matching over 7 bases. The CDR3 extends over 14 amino acids. Trimming cost V 0 bases and J 8 bases; bases outside gene matches: 4. Per the germline V gene, CDR1 is SGDLS and CDR2 is YYNGEE.

This rearrangement joins TRBV2 to TRBJ2-2; no clear D gene. This CDR3 has 11 amino acids. V was cut by 7 bases and J by 5 bases, with 5 bases left in between. Germline V gene lookup returns CDR1 SNHLY and CDR2 FYNNEI. As DNA, the CDR3 is TGTGCCAGCACAGAAACCGGGGAGCTGTTTTTT. Amino acid sequence: CASTETGELFF.

This sequence joins TRBV19 and TRBJ2-7, with 7 positions matching TRBD1. The V gene's germline CDR1 is LNHDA and CDR2 SQIVND (reference sequence). Unmatched junction bases numbered 4, after V lost 6 bases and J lost 2 bases. The length of the CDR3 is 13 residues. CDR3 nucleotides: TGTGCCAGTAGCTTGGACAGGACCTACGAGCAGTACTTC. Translation: CASSLDRTYEQYF.

This chain links TRBV30 with TRBJ2-1, with D maybe TRBD2 (6 bases). Germline CDR1 and CDR2: GTSNPN and SVGIG (reference sequence). CDR3 length: 12 amino acids. Deletions cut 8 bases from V and 12 bases from J, with 20 bases between. CDR3 loop: CALARGKHGQFF. In nucleotides, the CDR3 is TGTGCCCTGGCTCGGGGGAAACATGGGCAGTTCTTC.

The rearrangement links TRBV19 to TRBJ2-7, with 7 nucleotides matching TRBD1. Germline CDR1 reads LNHDA; CDR2 reads SQIVND (reference sequence). V lost 5 bases to trimming and J lost 4 bases; unmatched junction nucleotides: 8. The CDR3 has 14 amino acids. The CDR3 here is CASSSRDSRYEQYF. The DNA for the CDR3 is TGTGCCAGTAGTTCCCGGGACAGTAGGTACGAGCAGTACTTC.

This chain uses TRBV5-6 with TRBJ1-1; D is unclear. Trimming took off 4 bases at V and 0 bases at J, with 7 bases between the two ends. This CDR3 contains 13 residues. Germline V gene sequence: CDR1 SGHDT, CDR2 YYEEEE. This CDR3 reads CASSLNMNTEAFF. The CDR3 coding sequence is TGTGCCAGCAGCCTTAATATGAACACTGAAGCTTTCTTT.

The V gene is TRBV5-4, the J gene TRBJ2-5; tentatively, D is TRBD1 (6 bases). Trimming stripped 0 bases from V and 10 bases from J, with 19 bases between. Per the germline V gene, CDR1 is SGHNT and CDR2 is YYREEE (reference sequence). The CDR3 is 15 residues long. CDR3: CASSLGGQGRRGQYF. Written as DNA, the CDR3 is TGTGCCAGCAGCTTGGGGGGGCAGGGACGGAGAGGCCAGTACTTC.

A few counts support this clone. The V and J genes are TRBV15 and TRBJ1-2, with D uncertain. Trimming left V 0 bases short and J 5 bases short, with 7 bases between. The germline CDR1 and CDR2 sequences are LNHNV and YYDKDF (reference sequence). The CDR3 totals 13 residues. CDR3 residues: CATSRDRGYGYTF. The CDR3 coding sequence is TGTGCCACCAGCAGAGATCGAGGATATGGCTACACCTTC.

The chain recombines TRBV28 with TRBJ2-7; 14 nucleotides line up with TRBD2. The germline V gene encodes CDR1 MDHEN and CDR2 SYDVKM. J lost 5 bases, V lost 3 bases, and 12 bases had no gene match. The length of the CDR3 is 18 residues. The CDR3 coding sequence is TGTGCCAGCAGTTTTAGAGGGTTTGGACTAGCGGGGGGACACGAGCAGTACTTC. It yields the protein CASSFRGFGLAGGHEQYF.

V gene TRBV10-3 combines with J gene TRBJ2-7; D may be TRBD2 (5 bases). With 3 bases removed from V and 2 bases from J, the gap between germline ends came to 11 bases. Per germline, CDR1 ENHRY and CDR2 SYGVKD. The CDR3 totals 14 residues. The CDR3 coding sequence is TGTGCCATCAGTGAAGGGCGGGTCACCTACGAGCAGTACTTC. Protein product: CAISEGRVTYEQYF.

This clone was counted only a few times. The chain joins TRBV9 to TRBJ2-1, with 7 bases matching TRBD2. The V gene end was trimmed by 4 bases and the J gene end by 1 base; junction bases not matched to a gene: 8. There are 16 residues in the CDR3. Per the germline V gene, CDR1 is SGDLS and CDR2 is YYNGEE. The CDR3 here is CASSPKGGGSYNEQFF. DNA for the CDR3: TGTGCCAGCAGCCCTAAGGGCGGGGGATCCTACAATGAGCAGTTCTTC. The variable domain in full, completed from reference TRBV9 and TRBJ2-1, reads DSGVTQTPKHLITATGQRVTLRCSPRSGDLSVYWYQQSLDQGLQFLIQYYNGEERAKGNILERFSAQQFPDLHSELNLSSLELGDSALYFCASSPKGGGSYNEQFFGPGTRLTVL.

The count of this clone is one. The V gene is TRBV6-1, the J gene TRBJ2-7, with 7 bases that match TRBD1. The V gene's germline CDR1 is MNHNS and CDR2 SASEGT. The CDR3 sequence is 14 residues long. J gave up 7 bases and V 9 bases, and 15 bases lay outside the gene matches. The CDR3 sequence: CARPHRDRRSEQYF. CDR3 sequence (DNA): TGTGCCAGGCCTCACCGGGACAGAAGGTCTGAGCAGTACTTC.

In the case of this clone: This sequence is one base from a far larger clone and is likely a read error. V gene TRBV2 combines with J gene TRBJ1-2; a possible D gene is TRBD1 (6 bases). This CDR3 comprises 13 residues. The V end lost 5 bases, the J end lost 4 bases, and 11 bases lay between the germline ends. The germline CDR1 and CDR2 sequences are SNHLY and FYNNEI. The DNA of the CDR3 is TGTGCCAGCAGTATGCAGGGGTCCTATGGCTACACCTTC. Translation gives CASSMQGSYGYTF. Complete variable domain (other parts from reference TRBV2 and TRBJ1-2): EPEVTQTPSHQVTQMGQEVILRCVPISNHLYFYWYRQILGQKVEFLVSFYNNEISEKSEIFDDQFSVERPDGSNFTLKIRSTKLEDSAMYFCASSMQGSYGYTFGSGTRLTVV.

The chain has TRBV7-2 and TRBJ1-5; D is undetermined. Trimming removed 4 bases at V and 7 bases at J, with 23 bases between. Germline values: CDR1 SGHTA, CDR2 FQGNSA. The CDR3 totals 17 residues. The CDR3 sequence is CASSSSLRPGPGQPQHF. In DNA form, the CDR3 reads TGTGCCAGCAGCTCCTCGCTTAGACCCGGACCGGGACAGCCCCAGCATTTT.

The chain combines TRBV7-2 with TRBJ1-4; D perhaps matches TRBD1 (5 bases). Between the trimmed V and J ends, which lost 3 bases and 6 bases, there was a span of 11 bases. From germline, CDR1 is SGHTA and CDR2 FQGNSA. CDR3 size: 14 residues. In DNA, the CDR3 is TGTGCCAGCAGCTTGGGGGGGGTGGATGAAAAACTGTTTTTT. It codes for CASSLGGVDEKLFF.

This clone was seen a few times. CDR3: CASSNRQGPTNTGELFF. In DNA, the CDR3 is TGCGCCAGCAGCAACCGTCAGGGGCCCACTAACACCGGGGAGCTGTTTTTT. V is TRBV5-1 and J is TRBJ2-2, with D tentatively TRBD1 (6 bases). Germline values: CDR1 SGHRS, CDR2 YFSETQ. This CDR3 contains 17 residues. Trimming shortened V by 4 bases and J by 2 bases, and 18 bases separated the two germline ends.

J is TRBJ2-1 and V is TRBV2, with D possibly being TRBD1 (5 bases). The germline gives CDR1 SNHLY, CDR2 FYNNEI. There are 14 residues in the CDR3. V was cut by 5 bases and J by 0 bases, with 8 bases left in between. The CDR3 is CASSFDSSYNEQFF. For the CDR3, the DNA is TGTGCCAGCAGTTTTGACAGCTCCTACAATGAGCAGTTCTTC.